Following are 18 T cell receptor beta chains from one sample sequenced in a study of cytomegalovirus exposure and HLA in healthy donors. Libraries were prepared by immunoSEQ multiplex PCR; TCRdb keeps only in-frame clonotypes and omits some of them. The sample has about 54,000 clones; approximately 90% are singletons. The sequenced material came from PBMCs. The source of these receptors is a young woman in good health and CMV-seropositive.

The chain carries TRBV14 and TRBJ1-2, with D possibly TRBD1 on 6 matching bases. Germline CDR1 SGHDN, CDR2 FVKESK. With 4 bases removed from V and 4 bases from J, the gap between germline ends came to 16 bases. There are 15 residues in the CDR3. The CDR3 DNA sequence: TGTGCCAGCAGCCTTCCCGGGACAAGGGGCTATGGCTACACCTTC. Protein product: CASSLPGTRGYGYTF.

This chain uses TRBV6-5 with TRBJ1-5; D perhaps matches TRBD1 (5 bases). The germline V and J ends were trimmed by 0 bases and 4 bases, with 10 bases remaining between them. CDR3 length equals 15 residues. Germline V gene lookup returns CDR1 MNHEY and CDR2 SVGAGI. CDR3 nucleotides: TGTGCCAGCAGTTACTCGACAGAAGCTAATCAGCCCCAGCATTTT. It translates to CASSYSTEANQPQHF.

This chain uses TRBV19 with TRBJ2-7, with D perhaps TRBD2 (5 bases). The ends were cut back, 9 bases at V and 1 base at J, with 16 bases in the middle. This CDR3 spans 14 amino acids. Germline V lookup: CDR1 LNHDA, CDR2 SQIVND (reference sequence). CDR3 sequence reads: CARGSEGLSYEQYF. The CDR3 DNA sequence: TGTGCCAGGGGAAGCGAGGGTCTTTCCTACGAGCAGTACTTC. Drawing the rest from reference TRBV19 and TRBJ2-7, the complete variable domain is DGGITQSPKYLFRKEGQNVTLSCEQNLNHDAMYWYRQDPGQGLRLIYYSQIVNDFQKGDIAEGYSVSREKKESFPLTVTSAQKNPTAFYLCARGSEGLSYEQYFGPGTRLTVT.

This chain joins TRBV18 and TRBJ2-3; D uncertain. The CDR3 contains 12 residues. Germline CDR1 reads KGHSH; CDR2 reads LQKENI. Deletions cut 1 base from V and 6 bases from J, with 5 bases between. CDR3 in amino acids: CASSPQSDTQYF. In DNA, the CDR3 is TGTGCCAGCTCACCACAGAGCGATACGCAGTATTTT.

The rearrangement uses TRBV6-6 and TRBJ2-7; 8 bases align to TRBD1. V was pared by 4 bases and J by 3 bases, with 5 bases of the junction left unmatched. CDR1 is MNHNY, CDR2 SVGAGI, per germline (reference sequence). This CDR3 has 14 amino acids. The CDR3 region is CASSFRDRSYEQYF. In DNA, the CDR3 is TGTGCCAGCAGTTTCCGGGACAGGAGCTACGAGCAGTACTTC.

The chain has TRBV19 and TRBJ2-1, with a tentative D call TRBD2 (5 bases). V lost 3 bases, J lost 0 bases, and 15 bases lay in between. Germline V gene data show CDR1 as LNHDA and CDR2 as SQIVND (reference sequence). This CDR3 region has 17 residues. The CDR3 DNA is TGTGCCAGTAGTATTCATTCGGGGTCGAGCTCCTACAATGAGCAGTTCTTC. Protein product: CASSIHSGSSSYNEQFF. The variable domain in full, with the rest retrieved from reference TRBV19 and TRBJ2-1, is DGGITQSPKYLFRKEGQNVTLSCEQNLNHDAMYWYRQDPGQGLRLIYYSQIVNDFQKGDIAEGYSVSREKKESFPLTVTSAQKNPTAFYLCASSIHSGSSSYNEQFFGPGTRLTVL.

V is TRBV5-1 and J is TRBJ1-2; D is perhaps TRBD1 (6 bases). Trimming took off 5 bases at V and 2 bases at J, with 16 bases between the two ends. Germline V CDR1 and CDR2: SGHRS, YFSETQ. This CDR3 has 15 residues. The CDR3 here is CASRHKGDTNYGYTF. The CDR3 DNA reads TGCGCCAGCAGACATAAGGGGGATACGAACTATGGCTACACCTTC. The full variable domain, with the rest looked up from reference TRBV5-1 and TRBJ1-2, is KAGVTQTPRYLIKTRGQQVTLSCSPISGHRSVSWYQQTPGQGLQFLFEYFSETQRNKGNFPGRFSGRQFSNSRSEMNVSTLELGDSALYLCASRHKGDTNYGYTFGSGTRLTVV.

V gene TRBV4-1 combines with J gene TRBJ1-4; D perhaps matches TRBD1 (5 bases). The V and J ends lost 0 bases and 7 bases respectively, with 15 bases between them. Germline V gene sequence: CDR1 MGHRA, CDR2 YSYEKL. The CDR3 is made up of 16 amino acids. CDR3 DNA sequence: TGCGCCAGCAGCCAAGATCGGGGGGGGAGGGTTGAAAAACTGTTTTTT. Its protein product is CASSQDRGGRVEKLFF.

The DNA for the CDR3 is TGTGCCAGCAGCTCGACCCCCGGGGGAGCTTACGAGCAGTACTTC. It translates to CASSSTPGGAYEQYF. The rearrangement joins TRBV6-5 to TRBJ2-7; the D gene is possibly TRBD2 (6 bases). This CDR3 is 15 amino acids long. V lost 6 bases to trimming and J lost 4 bases, with 19 bases between them. The V gene's germline CDR1 is MNHEY and CDR2 SVGAGI.

The gene calls are TRBV6-5 and TRBJ1-2; D gene ambiguous. V was shortened by 5 bases and J by 6 bases, with 13 bases between the two germline ends. The CDR3 covers 13 residues. In germline, CDR1 is MNHEY, CDR2 SVGAGI. Written as DNA, the CDR3 is TGTGCCAGCAGTCCTGGGAGGCCCCATGGCTACACCTTC. Translation: CASSPGRPHGYTF.

The rearrangement links TRBV6-5 to TRBJ1-4; 7 bases map to TRBD1. The CDR3 has 15 amino acids. Germline V gene lookup returns CDR1 MNHEY and CDR2 SVGAGI. With 0 bases clipped from V and 5 bases from J, the junction kept 3 bases outside the gene matches. The DNA of the CDR3 is TGTGCCAGCAGTTACTCGACAGGGAAGAATGAAAAACTGTTTTTT. This sequence encodes CASSYSTGKNEKLFF.

The chain has TRBV28 and TRBJ2-5; 10 bases agree with TRBD1. CDR3 length equals 15 residues. The germline V gene has CDR1 MDHEN and CDR2 SYDVKM. V gave up 5 bases and J gave up 2 bases; unmatched junction bases: 5. The CDR3 sequence: CASSTTGGGQETQYF. Here the CDR3 DNA reads TGTGCCAGCAGTACGACAGGGGGCGGGCAAGAGACCCAGTACTTC.

J is TRBJ1-5 and V is TRBV29-1, with D possibly matching TRBD1 (6 bases). CDR1 is SQVTM, CDR2 ANQGSEA, per germline. V lost 6 bases, J lost 5 bases, and 14 bases lay in between. The CDR3 extends over 13 amino acids. The CDR3 here is CSVGPEGDQPQHF. The CDR3 coding sequence is TGCAGCGTGGGGCCCGAGGGGGATCAGCCCCAGCATTTT.

V and J are TRBV7-8 and TRBJ1-5; tentative D call: TRBD1 (5 bases). Trimming stripped 5 bases from V and 0 bases from J, with 11 bases between. The CDR3 contains 15 residues. Per germline, CDR1 SGHVS and CDR2 FQNEAQ. The CDR3 reads CASSLGADSNQPQHF. CDR3 nucleotides: TGTGCCAGCAGCCTAGGGGCAGATAGCAATCAGCCCCAGCATTTT.

The chain is built from TRBV27 and TRBJ1-6; 7 nucleotides align to TRBD1. From germline, CDR1 is MNHEY and CDR2 SMNVEV (reference sequence). The CDR3 consists of 14 residues. The V segment lost 6 bases and the J segment 5 bases; nucleotides outside the gene matches: 4. The CDR3 reads CASSSTGNNSPLHF. In DNA, the CDR3 is TGTGCCAGCAGCTCGACAGGGAATAATTCACCCCTCCACTTT.

A single count supports this clone. The chain links TRBV19 to TRBJ1-5; maybe TRBD1 (5 bases). CDR1 LNHDA and CDR2 SQIVND come from the germline V gene (reference sequence). This CDR3 comprises 15 residues. V dropped 5 bases and J dropped 5 bases, with 16 bases sitting between them. CDR3 DNA: TGTGCCAGTAGTCTAGGACACTTGGACTATCAGCCCCAGCATTTT. Its translation is CASSLGHLDYQPQHF.

The count of this clone is one. The rearrangement uses TRBV10-3 and TRBJ2-2, with 9 bases lining up with TRBD2. J gave up 0 bases and V 5 bases, and 4 bases lay outside the gene matches. The CDR3 totals 16 residues. CDR1 ENHRY and CDR2 SYGVKD come from the germline V gene. In DNA form, the CDR3 reads TGTGCCATCAGTAATATAGCGGGGGCGAACACCGGGGAGCTGTTTTTT. As protein: CAISNIAGANTGELFF.

This clone was observed a single time. This chain links TRBV6-1 with TRBJ1-5, with 7 bases fitting TRBD1. The CDR3 has 17 amino acids. The germline CDR1 and CDR2 sequences are MNHNS and SASEGT. The J segment lost 1 base and the V segment lost 1 base, leaving 7 bases of the junction unmatched. The CDR3 bases are TGTGCCAGCAGTGAAGGTGAGGGGGCGTGGAGCAATCAGCCCCAGCATTTT. As protein: CASSEGEGAWSNQPQHF.